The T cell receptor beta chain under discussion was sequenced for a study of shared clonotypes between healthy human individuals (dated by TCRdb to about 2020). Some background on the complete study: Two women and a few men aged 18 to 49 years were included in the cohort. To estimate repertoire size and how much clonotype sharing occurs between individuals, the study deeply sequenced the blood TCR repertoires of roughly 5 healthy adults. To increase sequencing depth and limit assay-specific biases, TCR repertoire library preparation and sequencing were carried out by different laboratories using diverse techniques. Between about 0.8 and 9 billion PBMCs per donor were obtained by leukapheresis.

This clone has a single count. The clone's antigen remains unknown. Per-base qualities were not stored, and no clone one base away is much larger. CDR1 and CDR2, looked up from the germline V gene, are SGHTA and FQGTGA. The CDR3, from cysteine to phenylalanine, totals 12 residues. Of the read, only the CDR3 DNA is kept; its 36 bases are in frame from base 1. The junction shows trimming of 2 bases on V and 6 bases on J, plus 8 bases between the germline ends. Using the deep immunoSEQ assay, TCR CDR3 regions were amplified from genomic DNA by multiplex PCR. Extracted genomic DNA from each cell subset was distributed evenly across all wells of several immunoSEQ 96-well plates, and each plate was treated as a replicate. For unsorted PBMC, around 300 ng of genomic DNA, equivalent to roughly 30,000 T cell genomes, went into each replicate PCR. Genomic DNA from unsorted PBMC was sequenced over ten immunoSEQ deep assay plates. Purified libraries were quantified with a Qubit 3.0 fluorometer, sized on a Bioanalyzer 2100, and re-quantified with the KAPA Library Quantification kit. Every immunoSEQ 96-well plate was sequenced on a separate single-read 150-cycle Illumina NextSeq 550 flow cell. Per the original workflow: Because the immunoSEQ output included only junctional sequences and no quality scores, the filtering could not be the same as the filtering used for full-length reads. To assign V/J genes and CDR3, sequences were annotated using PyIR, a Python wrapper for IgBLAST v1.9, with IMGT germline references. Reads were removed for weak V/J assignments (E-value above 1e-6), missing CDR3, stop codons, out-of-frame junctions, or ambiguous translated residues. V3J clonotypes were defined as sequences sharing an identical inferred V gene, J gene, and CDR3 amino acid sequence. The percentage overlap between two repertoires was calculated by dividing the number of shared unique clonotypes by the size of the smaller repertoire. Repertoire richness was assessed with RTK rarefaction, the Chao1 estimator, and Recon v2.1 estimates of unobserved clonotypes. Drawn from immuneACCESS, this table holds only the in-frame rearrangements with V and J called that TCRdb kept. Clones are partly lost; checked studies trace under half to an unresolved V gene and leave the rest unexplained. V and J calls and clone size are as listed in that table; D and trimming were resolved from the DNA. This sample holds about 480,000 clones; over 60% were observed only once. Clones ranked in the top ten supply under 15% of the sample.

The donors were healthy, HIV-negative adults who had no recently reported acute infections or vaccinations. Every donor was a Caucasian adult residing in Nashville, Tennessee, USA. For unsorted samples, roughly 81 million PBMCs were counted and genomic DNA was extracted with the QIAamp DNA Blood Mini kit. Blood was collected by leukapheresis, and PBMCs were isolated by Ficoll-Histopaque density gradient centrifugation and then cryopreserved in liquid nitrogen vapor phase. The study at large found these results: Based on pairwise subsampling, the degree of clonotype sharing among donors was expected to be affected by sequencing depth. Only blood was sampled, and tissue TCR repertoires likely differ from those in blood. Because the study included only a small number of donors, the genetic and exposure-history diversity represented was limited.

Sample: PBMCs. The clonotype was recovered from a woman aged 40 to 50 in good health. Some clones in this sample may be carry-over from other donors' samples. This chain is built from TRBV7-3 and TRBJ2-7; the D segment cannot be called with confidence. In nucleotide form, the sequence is TGTGCCAGCAGCTTATTGGGCGCCGAGCAGTACTTC. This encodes CASSLLGAEQYF.